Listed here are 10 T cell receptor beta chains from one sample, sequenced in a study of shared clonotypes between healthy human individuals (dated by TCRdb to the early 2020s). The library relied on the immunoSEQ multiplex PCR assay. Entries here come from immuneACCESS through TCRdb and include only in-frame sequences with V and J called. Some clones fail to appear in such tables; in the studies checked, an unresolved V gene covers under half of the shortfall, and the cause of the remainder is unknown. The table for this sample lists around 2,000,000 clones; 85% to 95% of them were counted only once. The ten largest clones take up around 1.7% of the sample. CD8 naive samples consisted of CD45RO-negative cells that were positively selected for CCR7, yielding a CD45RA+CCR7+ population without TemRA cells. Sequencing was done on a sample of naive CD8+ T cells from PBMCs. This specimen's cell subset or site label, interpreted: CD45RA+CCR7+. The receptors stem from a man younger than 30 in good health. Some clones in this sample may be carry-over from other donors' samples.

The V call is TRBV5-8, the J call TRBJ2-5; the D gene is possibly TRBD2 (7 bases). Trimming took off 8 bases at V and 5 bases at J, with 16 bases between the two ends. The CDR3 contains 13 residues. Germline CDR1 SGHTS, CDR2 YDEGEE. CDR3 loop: CASLQGGAETQYF. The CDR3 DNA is TGTGCCAGTCTACAGGGAGGGGCCGAGACCCAGTACTTC.

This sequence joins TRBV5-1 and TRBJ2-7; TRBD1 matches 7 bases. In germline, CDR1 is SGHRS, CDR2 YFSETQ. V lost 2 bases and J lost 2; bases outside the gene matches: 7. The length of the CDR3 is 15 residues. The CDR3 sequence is CASSFIRDRPYEQYF. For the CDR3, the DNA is TGCGCCAGCAGCTTCATCCGGGACAGACCCTACGAGCAGTACTTC.

The CDR3 here is CASSIYPGKSGDSRQPQHF. The CDR3 DNA follows: TGTGCCAGTAGTATCTACCCGGGGAAGAGTGGGGACAGCAGACAGCCCCAGCATTTT. The chain links TRBV19 to TRBJ1-5; 7 nucleotides align to TRBD1. CDR1 is LNHDA, CDR2 SQIVND, per germline (reference sequence). The J segment lost 7 bases and the V segment lost 3 bases, leaving 21 bases of the junction unmatched. The CDR3 totals 19 residues.

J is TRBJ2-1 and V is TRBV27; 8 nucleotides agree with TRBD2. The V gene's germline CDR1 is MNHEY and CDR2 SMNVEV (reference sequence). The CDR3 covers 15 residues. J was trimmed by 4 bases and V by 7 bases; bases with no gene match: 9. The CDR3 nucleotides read TGTGCCAGCACCTCGGGAGGGCCGGCTTACAATGAGCAGTTCTTC. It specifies CASTSGGPAYNEQFF.

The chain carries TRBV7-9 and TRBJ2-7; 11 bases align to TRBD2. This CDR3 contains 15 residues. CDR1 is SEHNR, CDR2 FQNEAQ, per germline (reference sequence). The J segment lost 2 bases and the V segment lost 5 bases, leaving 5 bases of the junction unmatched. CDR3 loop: CASSVGTSGPYEQYF. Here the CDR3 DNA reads TGTGCCAGCAGCGTAGGGACTAGCGGACCCTACGAGCAGTACTTC.

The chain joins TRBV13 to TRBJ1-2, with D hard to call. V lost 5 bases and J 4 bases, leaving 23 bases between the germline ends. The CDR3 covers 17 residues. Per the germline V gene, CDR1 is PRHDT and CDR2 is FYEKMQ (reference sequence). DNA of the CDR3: TGTGCCAGCAGCAGCCGGGCCCTACATTCTACTCCCTATGGCTACACCTTC. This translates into CASSSRALHSTPYGYTF.

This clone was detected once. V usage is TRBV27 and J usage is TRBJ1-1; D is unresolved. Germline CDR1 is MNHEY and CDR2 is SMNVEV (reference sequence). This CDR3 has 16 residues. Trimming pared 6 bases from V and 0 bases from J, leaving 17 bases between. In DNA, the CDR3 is TGTGCCAGCAGCCTGCTCGGTCGAGGCTTGAACACTGAAGCTTTCTTT. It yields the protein CASSLLGRGLNTEAFF.

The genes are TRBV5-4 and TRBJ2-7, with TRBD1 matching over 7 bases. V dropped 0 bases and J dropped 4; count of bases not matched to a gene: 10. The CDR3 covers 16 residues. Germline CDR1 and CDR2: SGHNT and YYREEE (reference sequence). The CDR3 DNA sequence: TGTGCCAGCAGCTTGGCCCCCGGGACAGCAATTTACGAGCAGTACTTC. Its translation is CASSLAPGTAIYEQYF.

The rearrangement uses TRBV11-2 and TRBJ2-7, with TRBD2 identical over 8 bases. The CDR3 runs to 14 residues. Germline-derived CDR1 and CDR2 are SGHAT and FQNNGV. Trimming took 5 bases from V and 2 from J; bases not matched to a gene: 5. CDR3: CASSRGGGTYEQYF. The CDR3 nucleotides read TGTGCCAGCAGCCGGGGGGGCGGAACCTACGAGCAGTACTTC. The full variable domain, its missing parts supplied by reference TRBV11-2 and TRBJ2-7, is EAGVAQSPRYKIIEKRQSVAFWCNPISGHATLYWYQQILGQGPKLLIQFQNNGVVDDSQLPKDRFSAERLKGVDSTLKIQPAKLEDSAVYLCASSRGGGTYEQYFGPGTRLTVT.

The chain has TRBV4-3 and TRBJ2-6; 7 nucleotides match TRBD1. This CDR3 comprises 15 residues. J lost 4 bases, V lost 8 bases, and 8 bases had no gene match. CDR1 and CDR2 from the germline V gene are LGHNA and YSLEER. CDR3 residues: CASGTGTAGANVLTF. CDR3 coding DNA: TGCGCCAGCGGTACCGGGACAGCCGGGGCCAACGTCCTGACTTTC.